This T cell receptor (beta chain) was observed in a study of cytomegalovirus exposure and HLA in healthy donors. For the study at large: The same platform as the approximately 730 first-cohort repertoires was used for the 100 to 150 validation repertoires, a later analysis reported. Findings of the study overall: Both high specificity and high sensitivity reportedly marked the classifier's diagnosis of cytomegalovirus status. Researchers catalogued under 200 TCR beta chains as cytomegalovirus-associated. Generally TCR sequences proved uncommon, though certain public TCRs appeared in numerous donors.

Concerning this clone: Its antigen remains unidentified.

TCRdb keeps only in-frame clones here, not all; method: immunoSEQ multiplex PCR. The table lists about 140,000 clones, 80% to 90% of them singletons. Trimming shortened V by 7 bases and J by 0 bases, and 10 bases separated the two germline ends. CDR1 is MNHEY and CDR2 is SVGAGI in the germline V gene. The CDR3 runs to 15 residues. This TCR was sampled from a man aged 18-30 years in good health and CMV-seronegative. The specimen sequenced was PBMCs. This sequence joins TRBV6-5 and TRBJ1-6; D is ambiguous. CDR3 amino acids: CASTGRSSYNSPLHF. The DNA of the CDR3 is TGTGCCAGCACGGGGAGGAGCTCCTATAATTCACCCCTCCACTTT.